This entry lists 26 T cell receptor beta chains sequenced from one sample in a study of shared clonotypes between healthy human individuals (dated by TCRdb to 2018 to 2021). Receptor amplification or capture employed the immunoSEQ multiplex PCR assay. TCRdb holds this immuneACCESS table with in-frame rearrangements only. Some clones are missing; in checked studies, unresolved V genes explain under half, and the rest has no known cause. The table for this sample lists about 2 million clones; about 95% of them were counted only once. The top ten clones comprise 1.1% of the sample. For the CD8 naive samples, CD45RO-negative cells were positively selected for CCR7, yielding a CD45RA+CCR7+ population from which TemRA cells were excluded. What was sequenced was naive CD8+ T cells sorted from blood. What the cell subset or site label conveys for this sample: CD45RA+CCR7+. The receptors come from a man in his late teens or twenties in good health.

V gene TRBV23-1 combines with J gene TRBJ1-3; 8 nucleotides agree with TRBD1. TRBV23-1 is an open reading frame whose function is uncertain. This CDR3 contains 15 residues. Trimming cost V 3 bases and J 4 bases; bases outside gene matches: 5. CDR3 in DNA: TGCGCCAGCAGTCAGCTCCGGGACAGGGGAAACACCATATATTTT. Its protein is CASSQLRDRGNTIYF.

V gene TRBV27 combines with J gene TRBJ2-3; D possibly corresponds to TRBD2 (6 bases). The CDR3 is made up of 16 amino acids. Germline CDR1 and CDR2: MNHEY and SMNVEV (reference sequence). Trimming left V 2 bases short and J 1 base short, with 13 bases between. The CDR3 DNA reads as TGTGCCAGCAGTTTAGTCCGGGGGACTGGCACAGATACGCAGTATTTT. Translation: CASSLVRGTGTDTQYF.

This sequence joins TRBV27 and TRBJ2-7, with 7 bases lining up with TRBD1. V shed 3 bases and J 1 base; nucleotides not matched to a gene: 9. The CDR3 loop spans 16 amino acids. The germline CDR1 and CDR2 sequences are MNHEY and SMNVEV (reference sequence). Here the CDR3 DNA reads TGTGCCAGCAGTTTCCAACCCGGGACAGTTTCCTACGAGCAGTACTTC. Amino acids: CASSFQPGTVSYEQYF.

The CDR3 spells CASSQDRQGTETQYF. The CDR3 DNA follows: TGCGCCAGCAGCCAAGATCGGCAGGGCACAGAGACCCAGTACTTC. The genes are TRBV4-1 and TRBJ2-5, with D possibly TRBD1 on 5 matching bases. Germline loops: CDR1 MGHRA, CDR2 YSYEKL. The CDR3 runs 15 residues. V lost 0 bases, J lost 4 bases, and 12 bases lay in between.

The chain employs TRBV4-3 and TRBJ2-2, with D unresolved. The germline gives CDR1 LGHNA, CDR2 YSLEER. The ends were cut back, 1 base at V and 4 bases at J, with 4 bases in the middle. The CDR3 is 13 residues long. The CDR3 loop is CASSQAVTGELFF. CDR3 nucleotide sequence: TGCGCCAGCAGCCAAGCAGTCACCGGGGAGCTGTTTTTT.

J is TRBJ2-2 and V is TRBV11-2; D unclear. Trimming took off 6 bases at V and 10 bases at J, with 15 bases between the two ends. This CDR3 comprises 13 residues. CDR1 and CDR2 (germline): SGHAT, FQNNGV. This CDR3 reads CASRPTENQELFF. CDR3 nucleotides: TGTGCCAGCAGACCGACGGAGAACCAGGAGCTGTTTTTT.

The chain couples TRBV5-4 to TRBJ2-3; D may be TRBD2 (5 bases). V lost 6 bases to trimming and J lost 6 bases, with 20 bases between them. This CDR3 comprises 15 residues. Germline assignment: CDR1 SGHNT and CDR2 YYREEE (reference sequence). The CDR3 region is CASTHLGSGQDTQYF. In DNA, the CDR3 is TGTGCCAGCACCCATCTGGGAAGCGGTCAGGATACGCAGTATTTT.

The chain couples TRBV2 to TRBJ1-6; unclear D gene. V lost 4 bases, J lost 10 bases, and 23 bases lay in between. CDR3 length: 17 amino acids. Germline V lookup: CDR1 SNHLY, CDR2 FYNNEI. In nucleotides, the CDR3 is TGTGCCAGCAGTGGTGGGAGTTTGGAAGGGAATCGATCACCCCTCCACTTT. Its translation: CASSGGSLEGNRSPLHF.

J is TRBJ2-7 and V is TRBV7-6; D remains ambiguous. This CDR3 region has 12 residues. The V gene lost 6 bases and the J gene lost 6 bases, with 12 bases spanning the gap. The germline CDR1 and CDR2 sequences are SGHVS and FNYEAQ. CDR3 in amino acids: CASSSDGGEQYF. CDR3 coding DNA: TGTGCCAGCAGTTCGGATGGTGGCGAGCAGTACTTC.

On this clone itself: The same CDR3 also results from other DNA sequences found in this sample. The chain joins TRBV10-3 to TRBJ2-7; TRBD1 matches at 7 bases. The CDR3 has 11 amino acids. The trim removed 10 bases at V and 3 bases at J, leaving 3 bases unmatched. Germline CDR1 and CDR2: ENHRY and SYGVKD. CDR3 bases: TGTGCCACAACAGGGGACTACGAGCAGTACTTC. Amino acid sequence: CATTGDYEQYF.

CDR3 in amino acids: CASSAYGDTEAFF. CDR3 nucleotide sequence: TGTGCCAGCAGCGCCTACGGGGACACTGAAGCTTTCTTT. This chain joins TRBV7-3 and TRBJ1-1; D remains unclear. The CDR3 runs to 13 residues. Trimming pared 5 bases from V and 3 bases from J, leaving 10 bases between. In germline, CDR1 is SGHTA, CDR2 FQGTGA.

This clone was recorded once. The V call is TRBV5-1, the J call TRBJ2-5; no clear D. The V gene lost 0 bases and the J gene lost 5 bases, with 11 bases spanning the gap. This CDR3 comprises 14 residues. Germline V CDR1 and CDR2: SGHRS, YFSETQ. DNA for the CDR3: TGCGCCAGCAGCTTGGGCGTGGGTGGGGAGACCCAGTACTTC. This gives the protein CASSLGVGGETQYF.

This clone was seen a single time. Other DNA sequences in this specimen translate into the identical CDR3. V and J are TRBV29-1 and TRBJ2-7; the D is unclear. Trimming left V 5 bases short and J 2 bases short, with 4 bases between. CDR3 length: 10 amino acids. Germline CDR1 SQVTM, CDR2 ANQGSEA. The DNA for the CDR3 is TGCAGCGTTATAGCCTACGAGCAGTACTTC. Translating it yields CSVIAYEQYF.

V usage is TRBV28 and J usage is TRBJ2-4, with TRBD2 as a possible D gene (6 bases). The CDR3 totals 14 residues. CDR1 MDHEN and CDR2 SYDVKM come from the germline V gene. The ends were cut back, 5 bases at V and 7 bases at J, with 15 bases in the middle. In DNA, the CDR3 is TGTGCCAGCAGTCCCAGTCTGGCGGGGAACATTCAGTACTTC. This codes for CASSPSLAGNIQYF.

The V call is TRBV7-9, the J call TRBJ2-7, with D possibly TRBD2 on 5 matching bases. CDR3 length equals 11 residues. V shed 5 bases and J shed 5 bases, with 7 bases lying between them. Germline-derived CDR1 and CDR2 are SEHNR and FQNEAQ (reference sequence). CDR3 protein: CASSPRDEQYF. CDR3 DNA: TGTGCCAGCAGCCCGCGGGACGAGCAGTACTTC.

This clone has a single count. This sequence joins TRBV27 and TRBJ1-2, with TRBD1 matching over 7 bases. CDR3 length: 13 residues. From germline, CDR1 is MNHEY and CDR2 SMNVEV (reference sequence). The V and J ends lost 6 bases and 8 bases, in that order; junction bases with no gene match: 9. The CDR3 here is CASSYTGAEGYTF. CDR3 bases: TGTGCCAGCAGCTATACAGGGGCGGAAGGCTACACCTTC.

The genes are TRBV2 and TRBJ2-7; 7 bases align to TRBD2. The CDR3 loop spans 12 amino acids. Germline V gene lookup returns CDR1 SNHLY and CDR2 FYNNEI. J was trimmed by 9 bases and V by 6 bases; bases with no gene match: 8. The CDR3 sequence is CASRSTSRRQYF. CDR3 in DNA: TGTGCCAGCAGATCGACTAGCCGTAGGCAGTACTTC.

About this clone itself: A junction end diverges from the germline sequence, so it may reflect a read error. The chain carries TRBV7-7 and TRBJ2-1; no reliable D call. The germline V gene encodes CDR1 SSHAT and CDR2 FNYEAQ (reference sequence). The CDR3 runs 14 residues. The CDR3 is CASSSTPSGNEQFF. CDR3 sequence (DNA): TGTGCTAGCAGCTCGACTCCTAGTGGCAATGAGCAGTTCTTC.

This clone was seen just once. In DNA form, the CDR3 reads TGTGCCAGCAGCGTAGATGGGACAGGGACGGAGACCCAGTACTTC. It yields the protein CASSVDGTGTETQYF. The rearrangement links TRBV9 to TRBJ2-5; 9 nucleotides line up with TRBD1. The germline V gene has CDR1 SGDLS and CDR2 YYNGEE. The CDR3 runs 15 residues. V lost 0 bases to trimming and J lost 5 bases; unmatched junction nucleotides: 5.

The rearrangement links TRBV6-5 to TRBJ2-1; 9 nucleotides agree with TRBD1. Germline-derived CDR1 and CDR2 are MNHEY and SVGAGI. V lost 7 bases, J lost 4 bases, and 5 bases stayed unmatched. CDR3 length: 14 amino acids. As DNA, the CDR3 is TGTGCCAGCACCTCCGGGACAGGGTACAATGAGCAGTTCTTC. Amino acid sequence: CASTSGTGYNEQFF.

V gene TRBV11-2 combines with J gene TRBJ2-3; D unclear. Per the germline V gene, CDR1 is SGHAT and CDR2 is FQNNGV. This CDR3 spans 13 amino acids. The germline V and J ends were trimmed by 4 bases and 0 bases, with 5 bases remaining between them. The CDR3 spells CASSSISTDTQYF. CDR3 bases: TGTGCCAGCAGCTCGATTAGCACAGATACGCAGTATTTT.

The chain carries TRBV2 and TRBJ2-7; no firm D call. The CDR3 extends over 15 amino acids. Trimming removed 4 bases at V and 0 bases at J, with 13 bases between. Germline V gene lookup returns CDR1 SNHLY and CDR2 FYNNEI. The CDR3 loop reads CASSVYGLSSYEQYF. CDR3 coding DNA: TGTGCCAGCAGTGTGTACGGGTTGAGCTCCTACGAGCAGTACTTC.

The chain employs TRBV6-5 and TRBJ2-7; D unresolved. Germline CDR1 and CDR2: MNHEY and SVGAGI. Trimming stripped 0 bases from V and 1 base from J, with 13 bases between. CDR3 length equals 16 residues. The CDR3 sequence: CASSYSIGQKSYEQYF. Here the CDR3 DNA reads TGTGCCAGCAGTTACTCGATAGGTCAGAAATCCTACGAGCAGTACTTC.

Regarding this clone: The same CDR3 arises from other DNA sequences in this sample as well. The rearrangement joins TRBV6-6 to TRBJ2-7, with a possible D match to TRBD2 (5 bases). The V gene lost 2 bases and the J gene lost 2 bases, with 10 bases spanning the gap. The germline gives CDR1 MNHNY, CDR2 SVGAGI (reference sequence). The CDR3 extends over 14 amino acids. CDR3 protein: CASSYGGGTYEQYF. The CDR3, as DNA: TGTGCCAGCAGTTACGGAGGCGGAACCTACGAGCAGTACTTC.

The chain recombines TRBV15 with TRBJ2-2, with a possible D match to TRBD1 (6 bases). In germline, CDR1 is LNHNV, CDR2 YYDKDF (reference sequence). CDR3 length: 18 residues. Trimming cost V 3 bases and J 0 bases, with 17 bases left between them. The CDR3 sequence: CATSSYGDTHSNTGELFF. CDR3 nucleotides: TGTGCCACCAGCAGTTACGGGGACACCCACTCGAACACCGGGGAGCTGTTTTTT.

To note about this clone: Being one base from a much bigger clone, this may be a read error. The chain carries TRBV30 and TRBJ2-7; D unclear. CDR1 is GTSNPN, CDR2 SVGIG, per germline (reference sequence). Trimming removed 5 bases from V and 1 base from J, with 9 bases in between. The CDR3 runs 12 residues. DNA of the CDR3: TGTGCCTGGGCGTACGGTTCCTACGAGCAGTACTTC. This sequence encodes CAWAYGSYEQYF.